The present T cell receptor (beta chain) was sequenced within a study of blood T cells in healthy people across ages. V lost 3 bases to trimming and J lost 0 bases, with 9 bases between them. Germline V gene sequence: CDR1 MNHNS, CDR2 SASEGT. This CDR3 spans 15 amino acids. A sample-barcoded 5' primer and a J-beta primer mix were used in a second PCR of roughly 6 to 11 cycles. TCRdb fed the 5' RACE reads into MiXCR, producing one record per CDR3 protein. This sample has hundreds of thousands of distinct CDR3 sequences, with over 20% found just once. This clonotype turned up a few times. Its target is unknown. Whole-study findings and limits: A strong correlation was seen between TCR beta diversity and naive T cell percentage. Leaving the PBMCs unsorted stopped any conclusive comparison of naive versus antigen-experienced cells.

Sequenced input: blood. The origin of this receptor is a man between 65 and 85 years old in good health. This chain connects TRBV6-1 to TRBJ2-4; D is ambiguous. CDR3 sequence: CASSDVEVAKNIQYF. The CDR3 DNA is TGTGCCAGCAGTGACGTTGAGGTAGCCAAAAACATTCAGTACTTC.